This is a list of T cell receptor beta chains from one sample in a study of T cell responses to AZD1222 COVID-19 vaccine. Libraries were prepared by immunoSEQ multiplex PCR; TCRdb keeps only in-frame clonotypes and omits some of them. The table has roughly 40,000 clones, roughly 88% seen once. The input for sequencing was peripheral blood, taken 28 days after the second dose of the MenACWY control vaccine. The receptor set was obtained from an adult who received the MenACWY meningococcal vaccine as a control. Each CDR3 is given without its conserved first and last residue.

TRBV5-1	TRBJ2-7	ASSLGYEQY
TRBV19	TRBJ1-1	ASSIGGEWRSEAF
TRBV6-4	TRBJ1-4	ASEGRGPCLF
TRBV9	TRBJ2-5	ASGTEETQY
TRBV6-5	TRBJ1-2	ASSYGDRPNYGYT
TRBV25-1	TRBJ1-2	ASSPRDRGLRYNYGYT
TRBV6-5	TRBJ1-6	ASRPPGGGGSPLH
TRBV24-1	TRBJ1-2	ATSETTGLNYGYT
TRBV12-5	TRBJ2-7	ASGLSTGGGDYEQY
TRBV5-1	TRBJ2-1	ASSLDPGRNYNEQF
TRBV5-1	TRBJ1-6	ASSSSGGNGISPLH
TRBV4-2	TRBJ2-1	ASSQRILGGEQF
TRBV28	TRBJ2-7	ASSPSGAHSYEQY
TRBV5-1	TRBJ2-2	ASSGGLITGELF
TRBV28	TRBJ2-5	ASSSALSPGRETQY
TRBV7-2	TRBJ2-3	ASERDRGIDTQY
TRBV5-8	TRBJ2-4	VGGPGQGAPKNIQY
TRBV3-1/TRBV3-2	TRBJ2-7	ASTLAAGSLKY
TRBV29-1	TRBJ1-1	SVATNTEAF
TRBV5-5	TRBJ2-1	ASSLLAGGSNEQF
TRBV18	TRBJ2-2	ASSPRTVGSFTGELF
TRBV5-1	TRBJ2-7	ASSLWSAAPYEQY
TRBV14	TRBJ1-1	ASSQELQPTEAF
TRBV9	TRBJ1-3	ASSVSSRLSGNTIY
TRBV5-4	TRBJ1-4	ASSSNTGSEGEKLF
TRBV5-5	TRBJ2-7	ASSFSTGPYYEQY
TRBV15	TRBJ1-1	ATSKGTALVNTEAF
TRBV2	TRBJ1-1	ASSEARGGTEAF
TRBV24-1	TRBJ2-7	ATSSTGEPSYEQY
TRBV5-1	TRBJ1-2	ASSLTGTGYDYGYT
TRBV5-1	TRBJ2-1	ASSPATSGRAYEQF
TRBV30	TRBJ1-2	AWRRAGQFYGYT
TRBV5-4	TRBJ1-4	ASSLALGDELF
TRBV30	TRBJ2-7	AWIDYEQY
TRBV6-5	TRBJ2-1	ASTLANSYNEQF
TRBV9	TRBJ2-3	ASSGRLAGGPSSDTQY
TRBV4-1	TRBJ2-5	ASSPHMRGPETQY
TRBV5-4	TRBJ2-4	ASSLQIAKNIQY
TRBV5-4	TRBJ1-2	ASSSVTLGHYGYT
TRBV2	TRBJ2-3	ASSEVGTSADTQY
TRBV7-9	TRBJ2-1	ASSESGTGTYYEQF
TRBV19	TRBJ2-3	ASSIVQGANVWDTQY
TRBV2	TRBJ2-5	VWASGRQETQY